This TCR beta chain emerged from a study of OX40 agonist ivuxolimab in advanced cancers. Study outcomes and limitations: Expanded clones were, on average, more numerous in CD8+ T cells than in CD4+.

Comments on this clone: Its matching antigen is unknown.

Profiled with immunoSEQ multiplex PCR; TCRdb holds only in-frame clones, not every one. The table shows some 70,000 clones, with 85% to 90% occurring only once. This receptor was obtained from an adult with an advanced solid tumor such as melanoma, head and neck, liver or kidney cancer. Sequenced material: CD4+ or CD8+ T cells sorted from blood, taken in a trial of the OX40 agonist ivuxolimab.

CDR3 sequence reads: CASSLASSVNEQFF. CDR3 DNA: TGTGCCAGCAGCTTAGCATCCAGCGTGAATGAGCAGTTCTTC. V usage is TRBV7-9 and J usage is TRBJ2-1; D remains ambiguous. V was pared by 0 bases and J by 7 bases, with 10 bases between. CDR3 length: 14 residues. Germline V gene data show CDR1 as SEHNR and CDR2 as FQNEAQ (reference sequence).